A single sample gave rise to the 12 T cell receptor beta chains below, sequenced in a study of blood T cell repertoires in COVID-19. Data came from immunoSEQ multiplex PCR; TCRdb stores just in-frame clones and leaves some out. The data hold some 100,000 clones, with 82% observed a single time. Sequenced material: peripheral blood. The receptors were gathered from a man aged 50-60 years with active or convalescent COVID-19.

CDR3 nucleotide sequence: TGTGCCAGCGCTGGGGGGGCTGGAGAGACCCAGTACTTC. It specifies CASAGGAGETQYF. The V call is TRBV11-2, the J call TRBJ2-5, with D possibly matching TRBD2 (7 bases). The CDR3 runs to 13 residues. V was pared by 8 bases and J by 4 bases, with 14 bases between. Germline-derived CDR1 and CDR2 are SGHAT and FQNNGV.

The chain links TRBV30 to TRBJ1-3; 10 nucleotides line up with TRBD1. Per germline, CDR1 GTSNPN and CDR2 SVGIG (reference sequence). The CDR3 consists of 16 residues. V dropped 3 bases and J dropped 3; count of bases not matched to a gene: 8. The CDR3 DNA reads TGTGCCTGGAGAGACAGGGGGCCTTCGATTGGAAACACCATATATTTT. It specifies CAWRDRGPSIGNTIYF.

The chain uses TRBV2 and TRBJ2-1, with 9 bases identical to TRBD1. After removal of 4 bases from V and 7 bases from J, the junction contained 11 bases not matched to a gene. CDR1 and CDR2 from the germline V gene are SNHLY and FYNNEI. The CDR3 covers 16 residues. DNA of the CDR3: TGTGCCAGCAGTGGGATGACCGGGACAGGGCAGAATGAGCAGTTCTTC. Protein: CASSGMTGTGQNEQFF.

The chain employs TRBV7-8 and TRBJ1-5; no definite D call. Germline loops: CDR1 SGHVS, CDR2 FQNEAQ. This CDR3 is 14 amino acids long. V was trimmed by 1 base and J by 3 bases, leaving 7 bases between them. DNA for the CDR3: TGTGCCAGCAGCTTAGGGCAGGTCAATCAGCCCCAGCATTTT. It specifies CASSLGQVNQPQHF.

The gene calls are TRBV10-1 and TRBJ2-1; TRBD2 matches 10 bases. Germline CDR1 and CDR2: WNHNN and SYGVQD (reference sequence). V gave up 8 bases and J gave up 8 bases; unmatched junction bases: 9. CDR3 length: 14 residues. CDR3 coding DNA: TGCGCCAGCGGGGGGACTAGCGCCTTAGATGAGCAGTTCTTC. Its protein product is CASGGTSALDEQFF.

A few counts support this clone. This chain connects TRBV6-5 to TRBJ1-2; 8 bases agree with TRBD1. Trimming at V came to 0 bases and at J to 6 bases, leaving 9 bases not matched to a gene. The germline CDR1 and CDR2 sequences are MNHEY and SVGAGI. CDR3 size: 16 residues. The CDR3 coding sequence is TGTGCCAGCAGTTACTCAGGCCAGGGGGCCCGGAATGGCTACACCTTC. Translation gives CASSYSGQGARNGYTF.

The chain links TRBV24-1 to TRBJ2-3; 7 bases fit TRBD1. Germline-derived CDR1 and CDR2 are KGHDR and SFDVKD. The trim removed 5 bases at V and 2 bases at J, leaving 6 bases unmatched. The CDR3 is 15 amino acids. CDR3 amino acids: CATSGRGTPTDTQYF. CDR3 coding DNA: TGTGCCACCAGTGGCAGGGGGACCCCCACAGATACGCAGTATTTT.

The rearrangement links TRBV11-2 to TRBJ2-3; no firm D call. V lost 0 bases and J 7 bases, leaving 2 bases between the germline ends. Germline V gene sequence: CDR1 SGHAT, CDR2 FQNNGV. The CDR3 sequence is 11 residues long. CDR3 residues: CASSLDYTQYF. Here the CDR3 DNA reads TGTGCCAGCAGCTTAGACTATACGCAGTATTTT.

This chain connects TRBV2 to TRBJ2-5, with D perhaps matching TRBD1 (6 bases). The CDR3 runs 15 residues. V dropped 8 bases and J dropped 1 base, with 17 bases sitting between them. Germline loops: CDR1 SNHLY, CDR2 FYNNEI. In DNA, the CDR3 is TGTGCCAGCCTCCGCCCGGGACAAAGCCAAGAGACCCAGTACTTC. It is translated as CASLRPGQSQETQYF.

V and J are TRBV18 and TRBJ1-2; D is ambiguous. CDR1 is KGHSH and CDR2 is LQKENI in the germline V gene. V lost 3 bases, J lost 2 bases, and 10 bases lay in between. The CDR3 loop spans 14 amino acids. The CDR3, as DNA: TGTGCCAGCTCACCTACCGGGAGCAACTATGGCTACACCTTC. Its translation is CASSPTGSNYGYTF.

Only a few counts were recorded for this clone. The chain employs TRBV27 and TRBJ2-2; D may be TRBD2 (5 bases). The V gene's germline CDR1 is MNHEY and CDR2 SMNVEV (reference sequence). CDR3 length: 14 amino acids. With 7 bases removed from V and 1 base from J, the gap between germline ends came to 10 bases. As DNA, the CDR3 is TGTGCCAGCAAGCGAGGAGGGAACACCGGGGAGCTGTTTTTT. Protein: CASKRGGNTGELFF.

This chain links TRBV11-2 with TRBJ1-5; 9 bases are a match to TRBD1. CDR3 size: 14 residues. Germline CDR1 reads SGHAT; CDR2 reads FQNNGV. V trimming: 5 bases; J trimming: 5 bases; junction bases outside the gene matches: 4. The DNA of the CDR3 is TGTGCCAGCAGCGCCGGACAGGGGTATCAGCCCCAGCATTTT. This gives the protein CASSAGQGYQPQHF.